This TCR beta chain was captured in a study of shared clonotypes between healthy human individuals. Study summary: CD4 naive and CD4 memory each took three plates per donor, while CD8 naive took two and CD8 memory one.

Sequencing used immunoSEQ multiplex PCR; TCRdb keeps in-frame clones, though not all of them. Of approximately 2.1 million clones in the sample, 90% to 95% were seen once. Germline CDR1 is SGHRS and CDR2 is YFSETQ. The CDR3 extends over 16 amino acids. Study outcomes and limitations: Some clonotypes were shared by all four sorted-subset donors, while others were not shared. The non-shared ones had lower generation probabilities than the shared ones. Depth was large, yet rarefaction showed that sorted-subset sequencing was incomplete.

Points on this clone: The antigen is undetermined. Germline and junction disagree at one end, which may indicate a read error.

This TCR derives from a man between 18 and 29 years old in good health. Some clones in this sample may be carry-over from other donors' samples. The chain has TRBV5-1 and TRBJ2-5, with 11 bases matching TRBD2. Sequences were obtained from naive CD4+ T cells from PBMCs. Documented subset: CD45RA+ positively selected. The CDR3 loop is CASSLGLLAGEEAQYF. The DNA of the CDR3 is TGCGCCAGCAGCTTGGGTCTACTAGCGGGAGAAGAGGCCCAGTACTTC. Drawing the rest from reference TRBV5-1 and TRBJ2-5, the complete variable domain is KAGVTQTPRYLIKTRGQQVTLSCSPISGHRSVSWYQQTPGQGLQFLFEYFSETQRNKGNFPGRFSGRQFSNSRSEMNVSTLELGDSALYLCASSLGLLAGEEAQYFGPGTRLLVL.